This is a list of T cell receptor beta chains from one sample in a study of regulatory T cells in long-lasting Graves disease. One entry per CDR3 protein, called by TCRdb with MiXCR from the multiplex PCR reads. In the table there are about 220,000 distinct CDR3 sequences, roughly a fifth of which are singletons. This sample also belongs to another study, concerning T cells in Graves' hyperthyroidism and ophthalmopathy.

The sample in question was peripheral blood mononuclear cells (PBMCs), obtained at new diagnosis, from a patient treated with antithyroid drugs. Every receptor here comes from a woman in her 30s with Graves disease. The CDR3 runs from the conserved cysteine through the conserved F or W. Each record gives: D gene, J gene, V gene, clone size, CDR3 protein, CDR3 DNA. D genes are given only for firm matches. Where a row states a size, it is once, few, many or the class of an expanded clone; other rows omit it.

- | TRBJ2-2 | TRBV28 | many | CASSSLPGRVGNTGELFF | TGTGCCAGCAGTTCCCTCCCAGGGCGGGTAGGGAACACCGGGGAGCTGTTTTTT
TRBD2 | TRBJ2-7 | TRBV6-2/TRBV6-3 | many | CASSWGGSSYEQYF | TGTGCCAGCAGTTGGGGGGGGAGCTCCTACGAGCAGTACTTC
- | TRBJ1-2 | TRBV9 | many | CASSGIYYGYTF | TGTGCCAGCAGCGGGATCTACTATGGCTACACCTTC
- | TRBJ1-6 | TRBV6-1 | - | CASSPTGSPLHF | TGTGCCAGCAGTCCCACGGGTTCACCCCTCCACTTT
- | TRBJ2-3 | TRBV10-1 | few | CASSGPDLHTQYF | TGCGCCAGCAGTGGTCCCGACCTTCATACGCAGTATTTT
TRBD2 | TRBJ2-7 | TRBV27 | - | CASTDRTSGPIYEQYF | TGTGCCAGCACCGATCGGACTAGCGGGCCCATCTACGAGCAGTACTTC
- | TRBJ2-5 | TRBV3-1 | many | CASSHGGGPSYF | TGTGCCAGCAGCCACGGAGGGGGCCCTTCGTACTTC
TRBD1 | TRBJ1-5 | TRBV20-1 | many | CSASKGAFQPQHF | TGCAGTGCTAGTAAGGGGGCTTTTCAGCCCCAGCATTTT
TRBD2 | TRBJ2-5 | TRBV3-1 | many | CASHLTSGTQETQYF | TGTGCCAGCCATCTGACTAGCGGGACTCAAGAGACCCAGTACTTC
TRBD1 | TRBJ2-1 | TRBV11-3 | many | CASSSMTGPSSNEQFF | TGTGCCAGCAGCTCCATGACAGGGCCGTCCTCCAATGAGCAGTTCTTC
- | TRBJ2-6 | TRBV19 | - | CASSIRQGSGANVLTF | TGTGCCAGTAGTATCCGGCAGGGATCTGGGGCCAACGTCCTGACTTTC
- | TRBJ2-3 | TRBV27 | many | CASSRGSLFDTQYF | TGTGCCAGCAGTCGGGGTAGCCTATTCGATACGCAGTATTTT
TRBD1 | TRBJ1-2 | TRBV18 | few | CASSPTGGGLDGYTF | TGTGCCAGCTCACCGACAGGGGGCGGATTGGATGGCTACACCTTC
TRBD1 | TRBJ1-1 | TRBV5-4 | many | CASSLNLGQRRAFF | TGTGCCAGCAGCTTGAACTTGGGACAGAGGAGAGCTTTCTTT
TRBD2 | TRBJ2-1 | TRBV9 | - | CASSEMRGTSGSLRQFF | TGTGCCAGCAGCGAAATGAGAGGGACTAGCGGGAGTCTAAGGCAGTTCTTC
TRBD1 | TRBJ1-5 | TRBV12-3/TRBV12-4 | many | CASSSGQGYQPQHF | TGTGCCAGCAGTTCGGGACAGGGGTACCAGCCCCAGCATTTT
TRBD1 | TRBJ2-7 | TRBV28 | - | CASSLGTGDEPYEQYF | TGTGCCAGCAGTTTGGGGACAGGGGACGAGCCCTACGAGCAGTACTTC
TRBD1 | TRBJ1-6 | TRBV5-1 | few | CASSFDRETPLHF | TGCGCCAGCAGCTTCGACAGGGAAACACCCCTCCACTTT
- | TRBJ2-1 | TRBV18 | many | CASSPGTSYNEQFF | TGTGCCAGCTCACCGGGGACCTCCTACAATGAGCAGTTCTTC
- | TRBJ1-1 | TRBV4-1 | many | CASSGAGNTEAFF | TGCGCCAGCAGCGGGGCAGGGAACACTGAAGCTTTCTTT
- | TRBJ2-1 | TRBV9 | - | CASSAYGNNEQFF | TGTGCCAGCAGCGCTTACGGGAACAATGAGCAGTTCTTC
- | TRBJ1-5 | TRBV12-3/TRBV12-4 | - | CASSPGADQKPQHF | TGTGCCAGCTCACCAGGCGCAGACCAAAAGCCCCAGCATTTT
TRBD2 | TRBJ2-2 | TRBV11-2 | many | CASSSLAGNTGELFF | TGTGCCAGCAGCTCCCTAGCGGGGAACACCGGGGAGCTGTTTTTT
- | TRBJ1-1 | TRBV18 | - | CASSWAGGSEAFF | TGTGCCAGCTCCTGGGCGGGGGGGTCTGAAGCTTTCTTT
- | TRBJ2-5 | TRBV19 | many | CASSIQSGETQYF | TGTGCCAGTAGTATACAGTCCGGCGAGACCCAGTACTTC
TRBD1 | TRBJ1-2 | TRBV6-1 | many | CASSADRGYGYTF | TGTGCCAGCAGCGCCGACAGGGGCTATGGCTACACCTTC
TRBD1 | TRBJ2-7 | TRBV9 | - | CASSVKVGTGGYEQYF | TGTGCCAGCAGCGTAAAAGTAGGGACAGGGGGCTACGAGCAGTACTTC
TRBD2 | TRBJ2-3 | TRBV9 | few | CASRGIAGATDTQYF | TGTGCCAGCAGGGGGATAGCGGGAGCAACAGATACGCAGTATTTT
- | TRBJ2-3 | TRBV4-1 | many | CASSQNPGREADTQYF | TGCGCCAGCAGCCAAAACCCGGGCAGGGAGGCAGATACGCAGTATTTT
- | TRBJ1-4 | TRBV12-3/TRBV12-4 | - | CASSPAGYNEKLCF | TGTGCCAGCAGTCCCGCAGGGTATAATGAAAAGCTGTGTTTT
TRBD2 | TRBJ2-5 | TRBV30 | many | CAWSGEGLAGGRETQYF | TGTGCCTGGAGTGGTGAGGGACTAGCGGGGGGGCGAGAGACCCAGTACTTC